A selection of T cell receptor beta chains follows, all from one sample in a study of shared clonotypes between healthy human individuals. The repertoire was sequenced with immunoSEQ multiplex PCR; TCRdb's copy has only in-frame clones and lacks some. Of about 1.5 million clones detected, approximately 98% appear once; the ten largest clones hold 0.45%. Sequencing input: naive CD4+ T cells sorted from blood. The receptors derive from a man aged 25-45 years in good health. Both conserved end residues are part of each CDR3. The D gene is left open where the match is weak. Only some rows state a clone size, as once, few, many or a class for expanded clones.

TRBJ1-1,.,TRBV4-1,.,CASSQAVRGVYTEAFF,TGCGCCAGCAGCCAAGCCGTTCGGGGAGTATATACTGAAGCTTTCTTT
TRBJ2-4,.,TRBV7-2,TRBD1,CASGQGAAKNIQYF,TGTGCCAGCGGCCAGGGGGCTGCCAAAAACATTCAGTACTTC
TRBJ2-2,.,TRBV7-6,.,CASSLVYPHLTGELFF,TGTGCCAGCAGCTTAGTTTACCCTCACTTAACCGGGGAGCTGTTTTTT
TRBJ2-7,.,TRBV5-1,TRBD1,CASSLGQGRHEQYF,TGCGCCAGCAGCTTGGGACAGGGGCGGCACGAGCAGTACTTC
TRBJ2-3,.,TRBV6-5,.,CASRFTGGADTQYF,TGTGCCAGCAGATTTACGGGTGGGGCTGATACGCAGTATTTT
TRBJ2-3,once,TRBV28,.,CASSFYQGLGYF,TGTGCCAGCAGTTTTTACCAGGGGTTAGGGTATTTT
TRBJ1-3,.,TRBV6-5,.,CASSLKQAHSGNTIYF,TGTGCCAGCAGTTTGAAACAGGCGCACTCTGGAAACACCATATATTTT
TRBJ1-1,.,TRBV7-9,.,CASSSRVRNTEAFF,TGTGCCAGCAGCTCCAGGGTAAGGAACACTGAAGCTTTCTTT
TRBJ2-1,once,TRBV27,.,CASREWARIRANEQFF,TGTGCCAGCAGGGAGTGGGCCAGGATCAGGGCTAATGAGCAGTTCTTC
TRBJ2-7,.,TRBV7-2,TRBD1,CASSPRQGPYEQYF,TGTGCCAGCAGCCCCAGACAGGGCCCCTACGAGCAGTACTTC
TRBJ2-1,.,TRBV7-2,.,CASSVGIYEQFF,TGTGCCAGCAGCGTAGGGATCTATGAGCAGTTCTTC